One and the same sample provided the 25 T cell receptor beta chains below, sequenced in a study of tumor-infiltrating lymphocytes in primary liver carcinoma. Priming with a constant-region primer yielded TCR beta cDNA from around 540 ng total RNA. Three rounds of nested multiplex PCR with slightly modified ARM-PCR produced TCR beta libraries. For around 10 cycles apiece, the opening two PCR rounds ran with TRBV1-TRBV30 forward primers and a C-beta reverse primer. MiXCR, run by TCRdb on the multiplex PCR reads, gives a single entry per CDR3 protein. The table lists about 330,000 distinct CDR3 sequences, 65% of them singletons. Blood RNA originated from unsorted whole blood, with germline DNA additionally extracted. Sequences were obtained from peripheral blood. These receptors were collected from a man in his forties with primary liver carcinoma and hepatitis B virus infection.

This sequence joins TRBV11-2 and TRBJ2-7; D may correspond to TRBD1 or TRBD2 (5 bases each). Trimming took 5 bases from V and 6 from J, leaving 17 bases between them. This CDR3 has 14 amino acids. CDR1 and CDR2 from the germline V gene are SGHAT and FQNNGV. CDR3 sequence: CASSPSWGSCEQYF. Written as DNA, the CDR3 is TGTGCCAGCAGCCCGAGCTGGGGGTCTTGCGAGCAGTACTTC.

Turning to this clonotype: An end of the junction differs from the germline gene, which may be a read error. V gene TRBV11-2 combines with J gene TRBJ2-7; 9 nucleotides align to TRBD1. Germline V CDR1 and CDR2: SGHAT, FQNNGV. The CDR3 is 15 amino acids. DNA for the CDR3: TGTGTCAGCAGCCTAACCTCCCGGACAGGGGACCAGCAGTACTTC. The encoded protein is CVSSLTSRTGDQQYF.

This clonotype has ten or more counts. This chain links TRBV10-3 with TRBJ1-2, with a possible D match to TRBD1 (6 bases). Germline CDR1 is ENHRY and CDR2 is SYGVKD. V gave up 6 bases and J gave up 5 bases, with 19 bases separating them. This CDR3 spans 15 amino acids. The CDR3: CAIREQDSGAYGYTF. Here the CDR3 DNA reads TGTGCCATCAGAGAACAGGACAGCGGGGCGTATGGCTACACCTTC.

At least ten counts were recorded for this clonotype. The chain is built from TRBV7-8 and TRBJ2-7; D possibly corresponds to TRBD2 (7 bases). Trimming left V 7 bases short and J 0 bases short, with 19 bases between. The CDR3 loop spans 16 amino acids. Germline-derived CDR1 and CDR2 are SGHVS and FQNEAQ. The CDR3 region has the DNA TGTGCCAGCACCACGGCGGGGGCCGGAGCCTCCTACGAGCAGTACTTC. Its translation is CASTTAGAGASYEQYF.

This clonotype was recorded many times. The chain combines TRBV6-6 with TRBJ2-5, with TRBD1 matching over 8 bases. With V trimmed by 2 bases and J by 5 bases, 10 bases remained unmatched. Germline V gene lookup returns CDR1 MNHNY and CDR2 SVGAGI (reference sequence). This CDR3 spans 16 amino acids. CDR3 protein: CASSYGPGGAGETQYF. CDR3 in DNA: TGTGCCAGCAGTTACGGTCCAGGGGGCGCCGGGGAGACCCAGTACTTC.

A few counts support this clonotype. The gene calls are TRBV30 and TRBJ2-7, with 12 nucleotides matching TRBD2. J was trimmed by 6 bases and V by 2 bases; bases with no gene match: 2. Looked up from germline, CDR1 is GTSNPN and CDR2 is SVGIG (reference sequence). This CDR3 has 13 amino acids. The CDR3 is CAWSKGLAGEQYF. CDR3 bases: TGTGCCTGGAGTAAGGGACTAGCGGGCGAGCAGTACTTC.

This chain links TRBV11-2 with TRBJ2-2; D remains ambiguous. The V and J ends lost 11 bases and 2 bases respectively, with 15 bases between them. Germline loops: CDR1 SGHAT, CDR2 FQNNGV. The CDR3 runs 14 residues. This CDR3 is CASALDGNTGELFF. The DNA for the CDR3 is TGTGCCTCCGCATTGGACGGAAACACCGGGGAGCTGTTTTTT.

This chain connects TRBV18 to TRBJ2-2, with D possibly matching TRBD1 (6 bases). The V end lost 0 bases, the J end lost 3 bases, and 11 bases lay between the germline ends. This CDR3 region has 16 residues. Germline-derived CDR1 and CDR2 are KGHSH and LQKENI. DNA for the CDR3: TGTGCCAGCTCACCACCGTCAGGGGCGGACACCGGGGAGCTGTTTTTT. This sequence encodes CASSPPSGADTGELFF. Complete variable domain (other parts from reference TRBV18 and TRBJ2-2): NAGVMQNPRHLVRRRGQEARLRCSPMKGHSHVYWYRQLPEEGLKFMVYLQKENIIDESGMPKERFSAEFPKEGPSILRIQQVVRGDSAAYFCASSPPSGADTGELFFGEGSRLTVL.

Of note for this clonotype: Sequence at one end of the junction differs from germline and may be a read error. V and J are TRBV11-2 and TRBJ2-2, with D uncertain. The CDR3 consists of 13 residues. Looked up from germline, CDR1 is SGHAT and CDR2 is FQNNGV. The CDR3 protein is CASNLQYTEEQFF. The CDR3 DNA reads TGTGCCAGCAACTTACAGTACACCGAGGAGCAGTTTTTT.

This chain joins TRBV11-2 and TRBJ2-1; no reliable D call. Per the germline V gene, CDR1 is SGHAT and CDR2 is FQNNGV. The germline V and J ends were trimmed by 1 base and 12 bases, with 10 bases remaining between them. CDR3 size: 12 residues. In DNA, the CDR3 is TGTGCCAGCAGCTTAGTCTTTGGGTGGCAGTTCTTC. Translating gives CASSLVFGWQFF.

As to this clonotype: This sequence may be a read error, since a much larger clone differs from it by one base. This chain connects TRBV14 to TRBJ2-7; D call uncertain. The CDR3 length is 13 residues. Trimming cost V 8 bases and J 0 bases, with 11 bases left between them. CDR1 is SGHDN, CDR2 FVKESK, per germline. CDR3 bases: TGTGCCAGCGGAAGGGATTTCTCCTACGAGCAGTACTTC. Amino acids: CASGRDFSYEQYF.

The chain combines TRBV30 with TRBJ2-5, with 8 bases fitting TRBD1. Germline CDR1 is GTSNPN and CDR2 is SVGIG (reference sequence). This CDR3 contains 13 residues. Germline trimming cut 3 bases from V and 2 bases from J; bases unmatched to any gene: 2. DNA of the CDR3: TGTGCCTGGAGGCGGACAGGGCAAGAGACCCAGTACTTC. It encodes CAWRRTGQETQYF. The entire variable domain, with the rest obtained from reference TRBV30 and TRBJ2-5, is as follows: SQTIHQWPATLVQPVGSPLSLECTVEGTSNPNLYWYRQAAGRGLQLLFYSVGIGQISSEVPQNLSASRPQDRQFILSSKKLLLSDSGFYLCAWRRTGQETQYFGPGTRLLVL.

This clonotype came up many times. This chain connects TRBV4-1 to TRBJ1-5; 9 nucleotides align to TRBD1. CDR3 size: 17 residues. CDR1 is MGHRA and CDR2 is YSYEKL in the germline V gene. V lost 3 bases to trimming and J lost 9 bases; unmatched junction nucleotides: 15. The CDR3 region is CASSQVHRDREALPQHF. The CDR3 DNA reads TGCGCCAGCAGCCAGGTCCACCGGGACAGGGAGGCTCTGCCCCAGCATTTT.

A remark on this clonotype: Here the CDR3 omits its conserved ending phenylalanine or tryptophan, so a read error is the likely source. Because the CDR3's place on the DNA is in doubt, the DNA is left out and the CDR3 is given as listed by TCRdb. V and J are TRBV30 and TRBJ1-1; TRBD1, as called in the table, went unchecked against the DNA. The CDR3 is made up of 12 amino acids, end residues included. Germline CDR1 reads GTSNPN; CDR2 reads SVGIG (reference sequence). CDR3 protein: CAWDRVGTEAFY.

Regarding this clonotype: This sequence may be a read error, since a much larger clone differs from it by one base. J is TRBJ2-3 and V is TRBV24-1; possible D gene TRBD1, 6 bases. Germline loops: CDR1 KGHDR, CDR2 SFDVKD. The CDR3 is 15 amino acids. The CDR3 sequence: CATSSGGAISNTKYF. The CDR3 DNA reads TGTGCCACCTCTTCTGGGGGCGCGATATCGAATACGAAGTATTTT.

For this clonotype: It is likely a read error, because the conserved phenylalanine at the end of the CDR3 is missing. The chain is built from TRBV6-1 and TRBJ2-7; tentative D call: TRBD1 (6 bases). Germline values: CDR1 MNHNS, CDR2 SASEGT. This CDR3 contains 14 residues. The CDR3 DNA sequence: TGTGCTAGCAGTCGATGGGACACACCGAACGAGCAGTACTGC. Encoded protein: CASSRWDTPNEQYC.

The count of this clonotype is one. At one end, the junction sequence differs from germline, possibly due to a read error. This sequence joins TRBV11-2 and TRBJ2-3; D remains unclear. Germline lookup yields CDR1 SGHAT and CDR2 FQNNGV. The CDR3 runs 16 residues. The CDR3 coding sequence is TGTGTCAGCAGCTTAGATCGCGTCGTGATAACAGATACGCAGTATTTT. It is translated as CVSSLDRVVITDTQYF.

The chain joins TRBV11-2 to TRBJ2-3, with TRBD1 identical over 8 bases. The germline V gene encodes CDR1 SGHAT and CDR2 FQNNGV. CDR3 size: 17 residues. V was clipped by 2 bases and J by 4 bases; unmatched bases: 11. DNA for the CDR3: TGTGCCAGCAGCTTAATCTTGGGACAGGAGACCTCAGATACGCAGTATTTT. It specifies CASSLILGQETSDTQYF.

As concerns this clonotype: With a much larger clone just one base away, this may be a read error. The chain is built from TRBV6-5 and TRBJ1-1; 8 nucleotides match TRBD1. The germline CDR1 and CDR2 sequences are MNHEY and SVGAGI. This CDR3 spans 14 amino acids. The CDR3 loop reads CASTPDRDHPETFF. The DNA for the CDR3 is TGTGCCAGCACCCCGGACAGGGATCATCCTGAAACTTTCTTT.

As for this clonotype: One base away lies a much larger clone, so this may be a sequencing read error. The chain links TRBV4-1 to TRBJ1-6; D possibly corresponds to TRBD1 (5 bases). Germline-derived CDR1 and CDR2 are MGHRA and YSYEKL. The CDR3 spans 14 residues. The CDR3 nucleotides are TGCGCCAGCAGCGCTTGGGGCAATAATTCAGCCCTCCACTTT. This sequence encodes CASSAWGNNSALHF.

This clonotype was recorded many times. The rearrangement uses TRBV6-2 or TRBV6-3 and TRBJ2-7; D is uncertain. CDR1 and CDR2 (germline): MNHEY, SVGEGT. Trimming shortened V by 1 base and J by 4 bases, and 2 bases separated the two germline ends. CDR3 length equals 11 residues. CDR3 protein: CASSYLYEQYF. Here the CDR3 DNA reads TGTGCCAGCAGTTACTTGTACGAGCAGTACTTC.

Remarks on this clonotype: Since the CDR3 does not end with the conserved phenylalanine or tryptophan, this likely comes from a read error. The chain joins TRBV11-2 to TRBJ2-7; 9 bases align to TRBD1. The ends lost 5 bases at V and 4 bases at J; junction bases unmatched: 12. The germline CDR1 and CDR2 sequences are SGHAT and FQNNGV. The CDR3 extends over 16 amino acids. The CDR3 protein is CASSITGTGTLYEQYL. The CDR3 DNA sequence: TGTGCCAGCAGCATCACCGGGACAGGGACGTTATACGAGCAGTACTTG.

The table lists this clonotype with many counts. The chain has TRBV11-2 and TRBJ2-6; 16 nucleotides agree with TRBD2. CDR1 is SGHAT and CDR2 is FQNNGV in the germline V gene. Unmatched junction bases numbered 16, after V lost 4 bases and J lost 1 base. CDR3 length equals 23 residues. The CDR3 spells CASSSTPTPGLAGGPSGANVLTF. CDR3 nucleotide sequence: TGTGCCAGCAGCTCCACCCCGACCCCGGGACTAGCGGGAGGGCCTTCTGGGGCCAACGTCCTGACTTTC.

Worth noting for this clonotype: Just one base apart from a much larger clone, this may be a read error. The chain uses TRBV5-1 and TRBJ2-2, with a possible D match to TRBD1 (5 bases). The germline V gene encodes CDR1 SGHRS and CDR2 YFSETQ. This CDR3 has 15 amino acids. The CDR3 reads CASTLDTGNTGELFF. CDR3 DNA: TGCGCCAGCACCTTGGATACAGGGAACACCGGGGAGCTGTTTTTT.

As to this clonotype: One end of the junction does not line up with germline, which may come from a read error. V is TRBV28 and J is TRBJ2-3, with D perhaps matching TRBD2 (6 bases). The germline V gene encodes CDR1 MDHEN and CDR2 SYDVKM. The CDR3 loop spans 15 amino acids. CDR3 loop: CVSSLSGERPDTQYF. For the CDR3, the DNA is TGTGTCAGCAGTTTATCGGGAGAACGCCCAGATACGCAGTATTTT.